The source of this T cell receptor beta chain is a study of human T cells and chemical hapten exposure. The V gene's germline CDR1 is DFQATT and CDR2 SNEGSKA (reference sequence). The V segment lost 3 bases and the J segment 7 bases; nucleotides outside the gene matches: 9. The CDR3 covers 15 residues. TCRdb used MiXCR to reprocess the RACE reads, holding one entry per CDR3 protein. The data hold more than 70,000 distinct CDR3 sequences, with about 8.7% observed a single time. This sample's time point: healthy volunteer bleed at 2 weeks. Sequencing started from total RNA isolated from unfractionated whole blood.

The TCR originated in a female donor in good health. Some clones in this sample may be carry-over from other donors' samples. The chain employs TRBV20-1 and TRBJ1-6; TRBD1 matches 7 bases. Sequencing was performed on whole blood. The CDR3 nucleotides read TGCAGTGCTAGGAGGCCGGGACAGCCAAATTCACCCCTCCACTTT. Its translation: CSARRPGQPNSPLHF.